This TCR beta chain was identified in a study of shared clonotypes between healthy human individuals. Study-level findings and limits: Lower generation probabilities were found for non-shared clonotypes than for those shared by all four donors.

TCRdb's table, derived via immunoSEQ multiplex PCR, lists solely in-frame clones and lacks some. The sample holds 1,500,000 or so clones, approximately 96% seen once. On this clone itself: The antigen is not known.

Partitioning of CD4+ cells yielded a CD45RA+ naive subset and a CD45RA-negative memory subset. This sequence was found in a man in his thirties or forties in good health. The sequenced sample was naive CD4+ T cells sorted from blood. Subset in this sample: CD45RA+ positively selected.

The CDR3 coding sequence is TGTGCCAGCTCACCACTCCCAGGCCGCAATCAGCCCCAGCATTTT. It encodes CASSPLPGRNQPQHF. The rearrangement uses TRBV18 and TRBJ1-5, with D uncertain. There are 15 residues in the CDR3. The germline V gene has CDR1 KGHSH and CDR2 LQKENI. Between the trimmed V and J ends, which lost 1 base and 2 bases, there was a span of 9 bases.